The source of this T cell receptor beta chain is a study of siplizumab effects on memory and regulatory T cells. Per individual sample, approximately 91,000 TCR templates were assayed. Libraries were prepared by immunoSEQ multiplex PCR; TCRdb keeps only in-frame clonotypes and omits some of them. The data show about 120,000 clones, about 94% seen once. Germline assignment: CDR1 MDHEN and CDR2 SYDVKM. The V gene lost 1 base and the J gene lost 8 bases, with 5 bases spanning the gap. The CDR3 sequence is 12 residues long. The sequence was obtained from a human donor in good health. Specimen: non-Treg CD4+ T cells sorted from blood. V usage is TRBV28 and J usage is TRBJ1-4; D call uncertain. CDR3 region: CASSLLDEKLFF. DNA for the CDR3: TGTGCCAGCAGTTTATTGGACGAAAAACTGTTTTTT.